This entry lists 16 T cell receptor beta chains sequenced from one sample in a study of blood T cell repertoires in COVID-19. Sequencing was performed with immunoSEQ multiplex PCR; in TCRdb, only in-frame clones are kept and a portion is missing. Among 120,000 or so clones, about 74% were seen once, and the ten largest hold more than 5.5%. Sequenced material: peripheral blood. The receptor set was obtained from a man aged 55 to 69 with acute or convalescent COVID-19.

The chain couples TRBV6-5 to TRBJ1-2; TRBD1 might be the D (5 bases). This CDR3 contains 13 residues. CDR1 MNHEY and CDR2 SVGAGI come from the germline V gene. Trimming took off 5 bases at V and 3 bases at J, with 10 bases between the two ends. The CDR3 protein is CASSRQNYYGYTF. For the CDR3, the DNA is TGTGCCAGCAGTCGACAGAACTACTATGGCTACACCTTC.

The chain has TRBV30 and TRBJ2-1, with D possibly TRBD2 on 6 matching bases. V was trimmed by 1 base and J by 8 bases, leaving 24 bases between them. The CDR3 extends over 17 amino acids. The germline gives CDR1 GTSNPN, CDR2 SVGIG (reference sequence). CDR3 nucleotides: TGTGCCTGGAGTGGCCCCCGTAGCGGTAGCCCTAGCGATGAGCAGTTCTTC. Translation: CAWSGPRSGSPSDEQFF.

V and J are TRBV3-1 (or the pseudogene TRBV3-2) and TRBJ2-5; D unclear. Germline CDR1 is LGHDT and CDR2 is YNNKEL (reference sequence). CDR3 length equals 12 residues. V lost 1 base, J lost 4 bases, and 4 bases lay in between. The CDR3 DNA sequence: TGTGCCAGCAGCCAAGTCGTAGAGACCCAGTACTTC. It translates to CASSQVVETQYF.

The chain joins TRBV5-4 to TRBJ1-2; 9 bases map to TRBD1. The V and J ends lost 4 bases and 4 bases, in that order; junction bases with no gene match: 11. CDR3 length equals 16 residues. Looked up from germline, CDR1 is SGHNT and CDR2 is YYREEE (reference sequence). The CDR3 region has the DNA TGTGCCAGCAGCGCACAAACAGGGGGCGGTGGCTATGGCTACACCTTC. As protein: CASSAQTGGGGYGYTF.

This chain connects TRBV30 to TRBJ1-2; D unresolved. V lost 2 bases, J lost 6 bases, and 13 bases lay in between. Germline loops: CDR1 GTSNPN, CDR2 SVGIG (reference sequence). The CDR3 is 13 amino acids. The CDR3 DNA is TGTGCCTGGAGTCTCCGGGTCAGCCATGGCTACACCTTC. This gives the protein CAWSLRVSHGYTF.

The V and J genes are TRBV24-1 and TRBJ2-3, with D tentatively TRBD2 (6 bases). Germline-derived CDR1 and CDR2 are KGHDR and SFDVKD. The CDR3 totals 13 residues. Deletions cut 4 bases from V and 9 bases from J, with 13 bases between. The CDR3 DNA is TGTGCCACCAGTGAGTCCGGGGGAAGGACGCAGTATTTT. It specifies CATSESGGRTQYF.

The CDR3 spells CASSTRLRQGEDGYTF. DNA for the CDR3: TGTGCCAGCAGCACCCGCCTCAGACAGGGGGAAGATGGCTACACCTTC. The V and J genes are TRBV21-1 and TRBJ1-2; TRBD1, the table's D call, was not compared with the DNA. TRBV21-1 counts as a pseudogene. The CDR3 spans 16 residues.

The CDR3 is CASSMGPGLGKETQYF. CDR3 nucleotide sequence: TGTGCCAGTAGTATGGGCCCAGGGCTGGGAAAAGAGACCCAGTACTTC. The chain joins TRBV19 to TRBJ2-5; a possible D gene is TRBD1 (5 bases). The CDR3 extends over 16 amino acids. Germline assignment: CDR1 LNHDA and CDR2 SQIVND (reference sequence). V lost 3 bases, J lost 3 bases, and 17 bases lay in between.

The chain has TRBV3-1 (or the pseudogene TRBV3-2) and TRBJ2-2, with TRBD1 as a possible D gene (6 bases). This CDR3 spans 13 amino acids. Germline V gene data show CDR1 as LGHDT and CDR2 as YNNKEL (reference sequence). V lost 2 bases to trimming and J lost 7 bases, with 8 bases between them. In nucleotides, the CDR3 is TGTGCCAGCAGCCAACAGGGACACGGGGAGCTGTTTTTT. It codes for CASSQQGHGELFF.

V and J are TRBV6-6 and TRBJ2-6; 8 bases agree with TRBD1. CDR1 is MNHNY and CDR2 is SVGAGI in the germline V gene (reference sequence). V lost 5 bases and J lost 0; bases outside the gene matches: 9. The CDR3 is 18 amino acids. Here the CDR3 DNA reads TGTGCCAGCAGTCCTACGGGACAGGTGACCTCTGGGGCCAACGTCCTGACTTTC. Translating gives CASSPTGQVTSGANVLTF.

This sequence joins TRBV19 and TRBJ1-4; D is ambiguous. Looked up from germline, CDR1 is LNHDA and CDR2 is SQIVND (reference sequence). The CDR3 spans 13 residues. Trimming cost V 5 bases and J 5 bases, with 9 bases left between them. CDR3 sequence (DNA): TGTGCCAGTAGTTTCCGGCGGAATGAAAAACTGTTTTTT. Translation: CASSFRRNEKLFF.

This rearrangement joins TRBV2 to TRBJ2-7; tentatively, D is TRBD1 (5 bases). The CDR3 sequence is 15 residues long. Germline values: CDR1 SNHLY, CDR2 FYNNEI. V dropped 3 bases and J dropped 6 bases, with 18 bases sitting between them. The CDR3 region has the DNA TGTGCCAGCAGTGATCTTGCTGGGGCTCGGCTCGAGCAGTACTTC. It encodes CASSDLAGARLEQYF. Using reference TRBV2 and TRBJ2-7 for the parts outside the CDR3, the full variable domain is EPEVTQTPSHQVTQMGQEVILRCVPISNHLYFYWYRQILGQKVEFLVSFYNNEISEKSEIFDDQFSVERPDGSNFTLKIRSTKLEDSAMYFCASSDLAGARLEQYFGPGTRLTVT.

Here the CDR3 reads CASSIAGTDNYGYTF. The DNA of the CDR3 is TGTGCCAGTAGTATAGCCGGGACAGATAACTATGGCTACACCTTC. The chain has TRBV19 and TRBJ1-2; 7 nucleotides match TRBD1. Germline V gene sequence: CDR1 LNHDA, CDR2 SQIVND (reference sequence). V shed 1 base, J shed 1 base, and the junction held 3 bases outside the gene matches. The CDR3 runs to 15 residues.

This chain's CDR3 is CASSLAASHEQYF. The CDR3 DNA sequence: TGTGCCAGCAGCTTAGCCGCGAGCCACGAGCAGTACTTC. The chain links TRBV7-2 to TRBJ2-7, with D unresolved. Trimming pared 0 bases from V and 5 bases from J, leaving 8 bases between. The V gene's germline CDR1 is SGHTA and CDR2 FQGNSA. The CDR3 contains 13 residues.

The rearrangement uses TRBV15 and TRBJ1-6; D gene ambiguous. In germline, CDR1 is LNHNV, CDR2 YYDKDF (reference sequence). The germline V and J ends were trimmed by 0 bases and 6 bases, with 15 bases remaining between them. CDR3 length: 17 residues. Here the CDR3 DNA reads TGTGCCACCAGCAGAGATATTCGAGATCTCATTAATTCACCCCTCCACTTT. It codes for CATSRDIRDLINSPLHF. Supplemented by reference TRBV15 and TRBJ1-6, the full variable domain reads DAMVIQNPRYQVTQFGKPVTLSCSQTLNHNVMYWYQQKSSQAPKLLFHYYDKDFNNEADTPDNFQSRRPNTSFCFLDIRSPGLGDTAMYLCATSRDIRDLINSPLHFGNGTRLTVT.

V is TRBV5-1 and J is TRBJ2-5; 7 positions agree with TRBD2. CDR3 size: 15 residues. The J segment lost 1 base and the V segment lost 2 bases, leaving 5 bases of the junction unmatched. The germline gives CDR1 SGHRS, CDR2 YFSETQ. CDR3 in amino acids: CASSLLASPQETQYF. The CDR3 region has the DNA TGCGCCAGCAGCTTACTAGCGAGTCCCCAAGAGACCCAGTACTTC.